A single sample gave rise to the 32 T cell receptor beta chains below, sequenced in a study of blood T cell repertoires in COVID-19. Measured with immunoSEQ multiplex PCR; TCRdb has only the in-frame clones, and not every one. Here the sample spans just under 350,000 clones, 87% being singletons. The sample comprised peripheral blood. These receptors were collected from a woman in her forties or fifties with COVID-19, enrolled during active disease.

This chain connects TRBV13 to TRBJ1-2, with D unclear. The germline V gene encodes CDR1 PRHDT and CDR2 FYEKMQ (reference sequence). The CDR3 consists of 16 residues. Trimming shortened V by 5 bases and J by 0 bases, and 16 bases separated the two germline ends. CDR3 residues: CASSPDPGQANYGYTF. The CDR3, as DNA: TGTGCCAGCAGCCCAGACCCGGGTCAAGCTAACTATGGCTACACCTTC.

The gene calls are TRBV4-1 and TRBJ2-7; 8 nucleotides match TRBD2. The CDR3 is made up of 16 amino acids. Germline assignment: CDR1 MGHRA and CDR2 YSYEKL. V shed 0 bases and J 7 bases; nucleotides not matched to a gene: 11. The CDR3 DNA sequence: TGCGCCAGCAGCCAAGAACCGGGACTAGGAGTGAGAGAGCAGTACTTC. This codes for CASSQEPGLGVREQYF.

This clone appeared a few times. The chain carries TRBV3-1 (or the pseudogene TRBV3-2) and TRBJ2-2; D gene unclear. Germline V gene lookup returns CDR1 LGHDT and CDR2 YNNKEL (reference sequence). The CDR3 is made up of 13 amino acids. The V and J ends lost 4 bases and 6 bases respectively, with 9 bases between them. CDR3 protein: CASSLPVAGELFF. The CDR3 DNA sequence: TGTGCCAGCAGCCTACCGGTCGCCGGGGAGCTGTTTTTT.

The chain recombines TRBV24-1 with TRBJ2-3; 13 nucleotides line up with TRBD2. Germline lookup yields CDR1 KGHDR and CDR2 SFDVKD. The V and J ends lost 10 bases and 4 bases, in that order; junction bases with no gene match: 13. The CDR3 sequence is 17 residues long. In nucleotides, the CDR3 is TGTGCCACGGCCAAAGAAACTAGCGGGAGGGGGTCAGATACGCAGTATTTT. It codes for CATAKETSGRGSDTQYF.

This clone occurred a few times. The V and J genes are TRBV30 and TRBJ2-1; no clear D gene. The V gene's germline CDR1 is GTSNPN and CDR2 SVGIG (reference sequence). The V end was cut by 0 bases, the J end by 0 bases, with 12 bases between. The CDR3 covers 16 residues. The DNA of the CDR3 is TGTGCCTGGAGTGTATGGTCTGGCAGCTCCTACAATGAGCAGTTCTTC. This sequence encodes CAWSVWSGSSYNEQFF.

The gene calls are TRBV15 and TRBJ2-1; 9 positions agree with TRBD1. Looked up from germline, CDR1 is LNHNV and CDR2 is YYDKDF (reference sequence). This CDR3 comprises 16 residues. With 9 bases clipped from V and 6 bases from J, the junction kept 15 bases outside the gene matches. The CDR3 region is CATGATGGLRGNEQFF. CDR3 in DNA: TGTGCCACGGGGGCGACAGGGGGACTCCGCGGCAATGAGCAGTTCTTC.

This chain connects TRBV5-1 to TRBJ2-5, with 9 bases that match TRBD1. Germline CDR1 is SGHRS and CDR2 is YFSETQ. CDR3 size: 15 residues. J was trimmed by 4 bases and V by 4 bases; bases with no gene match: 8. CDR3 sequence reads: CASSKGTGYLETQYF. The CDR3 nucleotides are TGCGCCAGCAGCAAAGGGACAGGGTACTTAGAGACCCAGTACTTC.

This clone came up a few times. This chain links TRBV30 with TRBJ2-7, with D perhaps TRBD2 (5 bases). The V end lost 5 bases, the J end lost 5 bases, and 19 bases lay between the germline ends. Germline V gene sequence: CDR1 GTSNPN, CDR2 SVGIG (reference sequence). This CDR3 spans 14 amino acids. CDR3 region: CAWDQLGRVNEQYF. CDR3 nucleotide sequence: TGTGCCTGGGACCAACTAGGGCGGGTTAACGAGCAGTACTTC. The full variable domain, its missing parts supplied by reference TRBV30 and TRBJ2-7, is SQTIHQWPATLVQPVGSPLSLECTVEGTSNPNLYWYRQAAGRGLQLLFYSVGIGQISSEVPQNLSASRPQDRQFILSSKKLLLSDSGFYLCAWDQLGRVNEQYFGPGTRLTVT.

This chain joins TRBV25-1 and TRBJ2-1; the match to TRBD2 covers 10 bases. The CDR3 runs to 18 residues. With 2 bases clipped from V and 9 bases from J, the junction kept 16 bases outside the gene matches. Germline V CDR1 and CDR2: MGHDK, SYGVNS. The CDR3 spells CASSESGASGRRGTEQFF. The CDR3 nucleotides read TGTGCCAGCAGTGAAAGTGGGGCTAGCGGGAGAAGGGGGACTGAGCAGTTCTTC.

The table lists this clone with a count of one. The junction does not match germline at one end; this may be a read error. V gene TRBV7-2 combines with J gene TRBJ2-1, with TRBD2 matching 16 bases. The CDR3 contains 15 residues. The V gene's germline CDR1 is SGHTA and CDR2 FQGNSA. For the CDR3, the DNA is TGTGCCAGCAGCTCCAGGGGACTAGCGGGAGGGCCCGAAATCTTC. Translating it yields CASSSRGLAGGPEIF.

The chain is built from TRBV20-1 and TRBJ2-1; unclear D gene. This CDR3 spans 11 amino acids. Deletions cut 3 bases from V and 3 bases from J, with 3 bases between. Germline V gene lookup returns CDR1 DFQATT and CDR2 SNEGSKA (reference sequence). DNA for the CDR3: TGCAGTGCTAGTCTCTACAATGAGCAGTTCTTC. It specifies CSASLYNEQFF.

V and J are TRBV6-2 or TRBV6-3 and TRBJ2-7, with TRBD2 identical over 12 bases. Germline-derived CDR1 and CDR2 are MNHEY and SVGEGT. CDR3 length: 14 residues. V was pared by 5 bases and J by 4 bases, with 3 bases of the junction left unmatched. CDR3 loop: CASSKLAGGYEQYF. The DNA for the CDR3 is TGTGCCAGCAGTAAACTAGCGGGAGGATACGAGCAGTACTTC.

This chain links TRBV28 with TRBJ1-5; TRBD1 agrees at 9 bases. V shed 1 base, J shed 7 bases, and the junction held 8 bases outside the gene matches. The CDR3 is made up of 16 amino acids. Germline V gives CDR1 MDHEN, CDR2 SYDVKM. The CDR3 protein is CASSLSTGTGLQPQHF. CDR3 DNA: TGTGCCAGCAGTTTATCCACCGGGACAGGGCTCCAGCCCCAGCATTTT.

The chain links TRBV21-1 to TRBJ1-2; TRBD1, the table's D call, lacks a check against the DNA. TRBV21-1 is designated a pseudogene. The CDR3 sequence is 18 residues long. DNA of the CDR3: TGTGCCAGCAGCATAGGGGACAGGGGGCCAGTATCTAACTATGGCTACACCTTC. Its protein is CASSIGDRGPVSNYGYTF.

DNA for the CDR3: TGCGCCAGCAGCTTGACGGCGGTGACAGGACACAATCAGCCCCAGCATTTT. Amino acids: CASSLTAVTGHNQPQHF. The chain carries TRBV5-1 and TRBJ1-5, with D possibly matching TRBD1 (6 bases). V lost 1 base and J 3 bases, leaving 17 bases between the germline ends. Germline CDR1 and CDR2: SGHRS and YFSETQ. The CDR3 is made up of 17 amino acids.

The gene calls are TRBV24-1 and TRBJ2-1; 9 bases align to TRBD1. Germline trimming cut 0 bases from V and 6 bases from J; bases unmatched to any gene: 5. CDR3 length equals 16 residues. The germline V gene encodes CDR1 KGHDR and CDR2 SFDVKD. CDR3 nucleotides: TGTGCCACCAGTGATTTGGGGACAGGGTCGGGCAATGAGCAGTTCTTC. It codes for CATSDLGTGSGNEQFF.

The V gene is TRBV30, the J gene TRBJ1-4; 9 bases align to TRBD1. The CDR3 is 13 residues long. The germline CDR1 and CDR2 sequences are GTSNPN and SVGIG (reference sequence). After removal of 6 bases from V and 7 bases from J, the junction contained 6 bases not matched to a gene. DNA for the CDR3: TGTGCCTGTCCGGACAGGGGAGGTGAAAAACTGTTTTTT. Translating gives CACPDRGGEKLFF.

The chain joins TRBV7-9 to TRBJ2-5; 8 bases agree with TRBD1. Trimming cost V 3 bases and J 2 bases; bases outside gene matches: 2. The germline gives CDR1 SEHNR, CDR2 FQNEAQ (reference sequence). The CDR3 loop spans 14 amino acids. The CDR3 nucleotides are TGTGCCAGCAGCTTTACAGGGGGGCAAGAGACCCAGTACTTC. Its protein product is CASSFTGGQETQYF.

This clone has only a few counts. The chain joins TRBV6-2 or TRBV6-3 to TRBJ2-7; D might be TRBD2 (6 bases). The V and J ends lost 5 bases and 0 bases respectively, with 20 bases between them. The CDR3 extends over 17 amino acids. The germline CDR1 and CDR2 sequences are MNHEY and SVGEGT. Here the CDR3 DNA reads TGTGCCAGCAGTCTCGCGGGTAGGGGACTGAGCTCCTACGAGCAGTACTTC. Amino acids: CASSLAGRGLSSYEQYF.

This clone is a singleton in its sample. The rearrangement uses TRBV7-2 and TRBJ1-2, with TRBD1 identical over 12 bases. Germline lookup yields CDR1 SGHTA and CDR2 FQGNSA. This CDR3 has 15 amino acids. The V segment lost 5 bases and the J segment 8 bases; nucleotides outside the gene matches: 9. The CDR3 loop is CASSIRGTGGVGYTF. CDR3 sequence (DNA): TGTGCCAGCAGCATCAGAGGGACAGGGGGCGTAGGCTACACCTTC.

The V gene is TRBV5-5, the J gene TRBJ2-2, with 15 bases lining up with TRBD2. Germline lookup yields CDR1 SGHKS and CDR2 YYEKEE (reference sequence). The CDR3 consists of 17 residues. Germline trimming cut 2 bases from V and 4 bases from J; bases unmatched to any gene: 3. Written as DNA, the CDR3 is TGTGCCAGCAGCTTTCCGGGACTAGCGGGAGGCACCGGGGAGCTGTTTTTT. It encodes CASSFPGLAGGTGELFF.

Written as DNA, the CDR3 is TGTGCCAGCAGTGAAACGTCCGGCGGTAACTATGGCTACACCTTC. This gives the protein CASSETSGGNYGYTF. The J gene is TRBJ1-2, the V gene TRBV6-1; D is ambiguous. Trimming cost V 2 bases and J 1 base, with 11 bases left between them. The V gene's germline CDR1 is MNHNS and CDR2 SASEGT. CDR3 length: 15 amino acids.

This chain links TRBV5-1 with TRBJ2-7, with TRBD1 as a possible D gene (6 bases). Trimming took off 5 bases at V and 5 bases at J, with 23 bases between the two ends. This CDR3 spans 16 amino acids. Germline assignment: CDR1 SGHRS and CDR2 YFSETQ. The CDR3 here is CASSKQGLSGTHEQYF. The CDR3, as DNA: TGCGCCAGCAGTAAGCAGGGGCTAAGCGGAACCCACGAGCAGTACTTC.

The V and J genes are TRBV28 and TRBJ2-7, with TRBD2 matching 12 bases. The germline V gene encodes CDR1 MDHEN and CDR2 SYDVKM. The CDR3 is made up of 19 amino acids. After removal of 2 bases from V and 6 bases from J, the junction contained 17 bases not matched to a gene. CDR3 nucleotide sequence: TGTGCCAGCAGTTTACCGCCAGCTAGCGGGAGGGTTTTTCAAGGCGAGCAGTACTTC. Its translation is CASSLPPASGRVFQGEQYF.

The V and J genes are TRBV5-6 and TRBJ1-2, with 10 nucleotides matching TRBD1. The CDR3 has 16 residues. CDR1 SGHDT and CDR2 YYEEEE come from the germline V gene. V gave up 0 bases and J gave up 8 bases; unmatched junction bases: 10. The CDR3 sequence: CASSLAKGQGLYGYTF. In DNA, the CDR3 is TGTGCCAGCAGCTTGGCCAAGGGACAGGGGCTCTACGGCTACACCTTC.

The rearrangement links TRBV5-6 to TRBJ1-3; D gene ambiguous. Germline V gene sequence: CDR1 SGHDT, CDR2 YYEEEE. Trimming took off 0 bases at V and 2 bases at J, with 9 bases between the two ends. The CDR3 is 15 residues long. This CDR3 reads CASSLDEVTGNTIYF. In nucleotides, the CDR3 is TGTGCCAGCAGCTTGGATGAGGTCACTGGAAACACCATATATTTT.

The chain is built from TRBV5-5 and TRBJ1-1; D is uncertain. V was clipped by 4 bases and J by 1 base, with 17 bases between them. The CDR3 consists of 16 residues. Germline CDR1 reads SGHKS; CDR2 reads YYEKEE (reference sequence). CDR3 residues: CASSPRLLPENTEAFF. CDR3 in DNA: TGTGCCAGCAGCCCTAGACTCTTACCTGAGAACACTGAAGCTTTCTTT. Drawing the rest from reference TRBV5-5 and TRBJ1-1, the complete variable domain is DAGVTQSPTHLIKTRGQQVTLRCSPISGHKSVSWYQQVLGQGPQFIFQYYEKEERGRGNFPDRFSARQFPNYSSELNVNALLLGDSALYLCASSPRLLPENTEAFFGQGTRLTVV.

The chain recombines TRBV27 with TRBJ2-2; D ambiguous. Per the germline V gene, CDR1 is MNHEY and CDR2 is SMNVEV (reference sequence). Trimming left V 6 bases short and J 1 base short, with 3 bases between. This CDR3 comprises 12 residues. The CDR3 loop is CASSLNTGELFF. CDR3 nucleotides: TGTGCCAGCAGCTTGAACACCGGGGAGCTGTTTTTT.

This clone was picked up one time. The rearrangement links TRBV19 to TRBJ1-5; possible D gene TRBD1, 5 bases. V was trimmed by 5 bases and J by 1 base, leaving 12 bases between them. The CDR3 extends over 15 amino acids. Germline lookup yields CDR1 LNHDA and CDR2 SQIVND (reference sequence). CDR3 bases: TGTGCCAGTAGTTCCCCAGGGTTCAGCAATCAGCCCCAGCATTTT. Protein product: CASSSPGFSNQPQHF.

The chain joins TRBV18 to TRBJ1-1, with 7 bases identical to TRBD1. Germline V lookup: CDR1 KGHSH, CDR2 LQKENI. This CDR3 has 13 amino acids. Losses at the gene ends were 1 base for V and 7 bases for J; bases not matched to a gene: 3. In nucleotides, the CDR3 is TGTGCCAGCTCACCACGGGACAGATTTGAAGCTTTCTTT. Its translation is CASSPRDRFEAFF. Combining the CDR3 with reference TRBV18 and TRBJ1-1 gives the whole variable domain NAGVMQNPRHLVRRRGQEARLRCSPMKGHSHVYWYRQLPEEGLKFMVYLQKENIIDESGMPKERFSAEFPKEGPSILRIQQVVRGDSAAYFCASSPRDRFEAFFGQGTRLTVV.

This clone was recorded once. The V and J genes are TRBV3-1 (or the pseudogene TRBV3-2) and TRBJ1-2; D is perhaps TRBD1 (5 bases). Germline assignment: CDR1 LGHDT and CDR2 YNNKEL (reference sequence). The CDR3 has 15 amino acids. V dropped 0 bases and J dropped 4 bases, with 12 bases sitting between them. In DNA, the CDR3 is TGTGCCAGCAGCCAAGACGACAGCTTAAGCTATGGCTACACCTTC. Translated: CASSQDDSLSYGYTF.

CDR3 nucleotide sequence: TGCGCCAGCAGCTTGGACCCCGGGGAAAAACTGTTTTTT. It codes for CASSLDPGEKLFF. This rearrangement joins TRBV5-1 to TRBJ1-4; D unresolved. Germline-derived CDR1 and CDR2 are SGHRS and YFSETQ. V was shortened by 0 bases and J by 8 bases, with 8 bases between the two germline ends. The CDR3 totals 13 residues. Supplemented by reference TRBV5-1 and TRBJ1-4, the full variable domain reads KAGVTQTPRYLIKTRGQQVTLSCSPISGHRSVSWYQQTPGQGLQFLFEYFSETQRNKGNFPGRFSGRQFSNSRSEMNVSTLELGDSALYLCASSLDPGEKLFFGSGTQLSVL.